A single sample gave rise to the 14 T cell receptor beta chains below, sequenced in a study of T cell responses to AZD1222 COVID-19 vaccine. Sequencing was performed with immunoSEQ multiplex PCR; in TCRdb, only in-frame clones are kept and a portion is missing. The sample contains more than 100,000 clones, 92% of which appear only once. The sequencing used peripheral blood, collected on day 0 of AZD1222 vaccination. All receptors come from an adult in good health.

Remarks on this clone: At one boundary the junction diverges from the germline segment, which might be a read error. J is TRBJ1-5 and V is TRBV9; possible D gene TRBD1, 6 bases. CDR3 length: 17 amino acids. Germline values: CDR1 SGDLS, CDR2 YYNGEE. The CDR3 is CARSEGGIGDSNQPQHF. The DNA of the CDR3 is TGTGCCCGCAGCGAGGGGGGGATTGGGGATTCCAATCAGCCCCAGCATTTT.

Here the CDR3 reads CASSVAARANGYTF. Here the CDR3 DNA reads TGTGCCAGCAGCGTAGCTGCCAGGGCCAATGGCTACACCTTC. V and J are TRBV9 and TRBJ1-2; D perhaps matches TRBD1 (5 bases). The germline gives CDR1 SGDLS, CDR2 YYNGEE. This CDR3 comprises 14 residues. Trimming pared 0 bases from V and 6 bases from J, leaving 12 bases between.

The chain links TRBV4-3 to TRBJ1-5; maybe TRBD1 (5 bases). Germline CDR1 is LGHNA and CDR2 is YSLEER. This CDR3 has 18 residues. The germline V and J ends were trimmed by 0 bases and 5 bases, with 20 bases remaining between them. The CDR3 sequence: CASSQDFRAGSFYQPQHF. DNA for the CDR3: TGCGCCAGCAGCCAAGATTTTAGGGCAGGGAGTTTTTATCAGCCCCAGCATTTT.

This chain uses TRBV19 with TRBJ1-4; 9 positions agree with TRBD1. The CDR3 totals 12 residues. V shed 5 bases, J shed 13 bases, and the junction held 5 bases outside the gene matches. Germline V gene lookup returns CDR1 LNHDA and CDR2 SQIVND (reference sequence). CDR3 loop: CASSLGTGRLFF. For the CDR3, the DNA is TGTGCCAGTAGTTTGGGGACAGGGCGACTGTTTTTT. Looking up the rest from reference TRBV19 and TRBJ1-4 gives the full variable domain: DGGITQSPKYLFRKEGQNVTLSCEQNLNHDAMYWYRQDPGQGLRLIYYSQIVNDFQKGDIAEGYSVSREKKESFPLTVTSAQKNPTAFYLCASSLGTGRLFFGSGTQLSVL.

This clone showed up just once. The chain uses TRBV3-1 (or the pseudogene TRBV3-2) and TRBJ2-7; unclear D gene. V shed 6 bases and J shed 7 bases, with 10 bases lying between them. The CDR3 is 11 residues long. The V gene's germline CDR1 is LGHDT and CDR2 YNNKEL (reference sequence). The CDR3 region has the DNA TGTGCCAGCAGTCGTACGGAGGAGCAGTACTTC. It codes for CASSRTEEQYF.

In its sample, this clone was seen a few times. V gene TRBV27 combines with J gene TRBJ1-6; D not resolved. The CDR3 is made up of 15 amino acids. Germline V gene sequence: CDR1 MNHEY, CDR2 SMNVEV (reference sequence). Trimming cost V 0 bases and J 13 bases, with 16 bases left between them. The CDR3 reads CASSLSIGSPSPLHF. The CDR3 DNA is TGTGCCAGCAGTTTATCGATCGGTTCCCCTTCTCCCCTCCACTTT.

The genes are TRBV28 and TRBJ2-7; D gene uncertain. Looked up from germline, CDR1 is MDHEN and CDR2 is SYDVKM. The CDR3 has 14 residues. The germline V and J ends were trimmed by 8 bases and 2 bases, with 16 bases remaining between them. CDR3 sequence: CASSLSRPPYEQYF. CDR3 nucleotide sequence: TGTGCCAGCTCACTCTCACGGCCACCCTACGAGCAGTACTTC.

The chain joins TRBV19 to TRBJ2-3; TRBD2 matches 13 bases. V was pared by 5 bases and J by 3 bases, with 5 bases of the junction left unmatched. Germline values: CDR1 LNHDA, CDR2 SQIVND (reference sequence). This CDR3 is built from 16 residues. CDR3 coding DNA: TGTGCCAGTAGTCGACTAGCGGGGGGTGGGACAGATACGCAGTATTTT. Protein sequence: CASSRLAGGGTDTQYF. Together with reference TRBV19 and TRBJ2-3, the CDR3 gives the full variable domain: DGGITQSPKYLFRKEGQNVTLSCEQNLNHDAMYWYRQDPGQGLRLIYYSQIVNDFQKGDIAEGYSVSREKKESFPLTVTSAQKNPTAFYLCASSRLAGGGTDTQYFGPGTRLTVL.

The chain joins TRBV6-2 or TRBV6-3 to TRBJ1-2; 8 bases fit TRBD1. The CDR3 is 15 residues long. After removal of 1 base from V and 2 bases from J, the junction contained 3 bases not matched to a gene. From germline, CDR1 is MNHEY and CDR2 SVGEGT. CDR3 amino acids: CASSYLDRGNYGYTF. The CDR3 DNA sequence: TGTGCCAGCAGTTACTTAGACAGGGGAAACTATGGCTACACCTTC.

The table lists this clone with a count of one. The DNA for the CDR3 is TGTGCCAGCAGCCCAACGGGACGGTCTAATGAAAAACTGTTTTTT. The encoded protein is CASSPTGRSNEKLFF. The V and J genes are TRBV5-6 and TRBJ1-4; a weak D match, TRBD1 (5 bases). The CDR3 is 15 residues long. V gave up 4 bases and J gave up 3 bases, with 13 bases separating them. Germline CDR1 SGHDT, CDR2 YYEEEE.

The chain uses TRBV24-1 and TRBJ1-1; D might be TRBD1 (5 bases). Trimming took off 3 bases at V and 9 bases at J, with 16 bases between the two ends. CDR1 is KGHDR and CDR2 is SFDVKD in the germline V gene. The CDR3 spans 14 residues. CDR3 region: CATSDGGRLTQAFF. The CDR3, as DNA: TGTGCCACCAGTGATGGGGGACGGTTGACCCAAGCTTTCTTT.

This chain connects TRBV6-5 to TRBJ1-1; 7 nucleotides line up with TRBD1. This CDR3 comprises 13 residues. After removal of 4 bases from V and 2 bases from J, the junction contained 1 base not matched to a gene. CDR1 and CDR2 from the germline V gene are MNHEY and SVGAGI. The CDR3 is CASSWDSNTEAFF. The CDR3 coding sequence is TGTGCCAGCAGTTGGGACAGCAACACTGAAGCTTTCTTT.

The chain carries TRBV19 and TRBJ2-1; tentative D call: TRBD2 (6 bases). Germline CDR1 is LNHDA and CDR2 is SQIVND (reference sequence). V dropped 4 bases and J dropped 7 bases, with 14 bases sitting between them. The CDR3 spans 14 residues. As DNA, the CDR3 is TGTGCCAGTAGTACCCGGGACTTGTCAAATGAGCAGTTCTTC. Encoded protein: CASSTRDLSNEQFF.

The chain recombines TRBV4-3 with TRBJ1-1; D is ambiguous. This CDR3 is built from 16 residues. Germline V gene sequence: CDR1 LGHNA, CDR2 YSLEER. V was clipped by 0 bases and J by 1 base, with 12 bases between them. The CDR3 spells CASSQDLGSGNTEAFF. CDR3 DNA: TGCGCCAGCAGCCAAGATCTTGGCTCAGGGAACACTGAAGCTTTCTTT.